This T cell receptor (beta chain) was documented in a study of T cells expressing NK-cell markers. General observations from the study: Of the CD8+ T cell pool in roughly 6 donors, roughly 1.0-7.5% was accounted for by dominant NKG2C+ clonotypes.

As to this clonotype: Its target is unknown.

The CDR3 extends over 13 amino acids. Germline V gives CDR1 SQVTM, CDR2 ANQGSEA. TCRdb re-called the 5' RACE reads and catalogs CDR3 proteins one per entry, DNA excluded. The sample has hundreds of thousands of distinct CDR3 sequences. The specimen sequenced was blood T cells: a sorted CD56 or NKG2C T cell subset, CD4+ or CD8+ T cells, or bulk PBMC T cells (not recorded which). The chain joins TRBV29-1 to TRBJ2-7; TCRdb gives TRBD1 as the D gene, but with no DNA this cannot be confirmed. The source is a woman between 18 and 69 years old in good health. The chain's CDR3 is CSVAVDRAYEQYF.